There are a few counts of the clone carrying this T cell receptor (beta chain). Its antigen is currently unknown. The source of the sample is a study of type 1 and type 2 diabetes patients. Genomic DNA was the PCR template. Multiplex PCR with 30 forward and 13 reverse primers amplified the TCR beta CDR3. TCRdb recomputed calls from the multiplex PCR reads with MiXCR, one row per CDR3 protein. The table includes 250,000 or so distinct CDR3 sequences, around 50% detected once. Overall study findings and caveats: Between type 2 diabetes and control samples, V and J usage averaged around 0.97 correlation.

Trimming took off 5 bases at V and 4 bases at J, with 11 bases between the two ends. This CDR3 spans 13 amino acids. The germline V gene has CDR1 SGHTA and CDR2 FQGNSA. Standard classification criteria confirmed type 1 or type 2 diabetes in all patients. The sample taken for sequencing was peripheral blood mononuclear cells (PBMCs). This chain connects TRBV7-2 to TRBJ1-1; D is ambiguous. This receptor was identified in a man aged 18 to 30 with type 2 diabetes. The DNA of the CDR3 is TGTGCCAGCAGCCCCTATATTTCCACTGAAGCTTTCTTT. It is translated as CASSPYISTEAFF.